Sequencing of this T cell receptor (beta chain) was carried out in a study of blood T cell repertoires in COVID-19. In the study overall: Samples representing acute and convalescent COVID-19 were sourced from the United States, Italy and Spain. Nucleic acid was either cDNA or gDNA, and it came from T cells, B-cell-depleted T cells, or PBMCs.

The Seattle patients, enrolled during active infection, were followed longitudinally. In the original analysis: Counts of nucleated cells, estimated from reference gene primer amplification, were obtained. The assay was immunoSEQ multiplex PCR, and TCRdb's table has in-frame clones only and misses some. The V and J calls and clone size were taken over from that table, and D and trimming were inferred from the DNA. The sample has fewer than 200,000 clones; approximately 87% are singletons. Specimen: peripheral blood. The source is a woman in her seventies with COVID-19, enrolled during active disease.

The CDR3 reads CSVAARGFTDTQYF. CDR3 DNA sequence: TGCAGCGTTGCGGCCCGAGGCTTCACAGATACGCAGTATTTT. This chain connects TRBV29-1 to TRBJ2-3; D is ambiguous. Trimming removed 4 bases at V and 2 bases at J, with 13 bases between. In germline, CDR1 is SQVTM, CDR2 ANQGSEA. The CDR3 sequence is 14 residues long.